This TCR beta chain was sequenced in a study of PD-1 blockade in mismatch repair-deficient tumors. Study results and caveats: About 5% of the roughly 140 peptide-expanded blood TCRs were also found in tumor.

Germline-derived CDR1 and CDR2 are SNHLY and FYNNEI. V was shortened by 7 bases and J by 4 bases, with 11 bases between the two germline ends. The CDR3 loop spans 13 amino acids. In regard to this clone: Its antigen remains unidentified.

Assay used: immunoSEQ multiplex PCR; TCRdb lists only in-frame clones, some missing. The table shows over 14,000 clones, with under 85% occurring only once. As for time point: approximately 9-day in vitro stimulation with candidate neoantigen peptide 5. Several ELISpot-reactive neoantigen peptides each drove an approximately ten-day in vitro stimulation. V gene TRBV2 combines with J gene TRBJ2-1, with a possible D match to TRBD1 (6 bases). The sequencing used cells cultured in vitro, collected from a patient treated with pembrolizumab. The TCR comes from an adult with mismatch repair-deficient cancer. The CDR3 sequence is CASTITGYNEQFF. The CDR3 nucleotides read TGTGCCAGCACCATCACAGGGTACAATGAGCAGTTCTTC.